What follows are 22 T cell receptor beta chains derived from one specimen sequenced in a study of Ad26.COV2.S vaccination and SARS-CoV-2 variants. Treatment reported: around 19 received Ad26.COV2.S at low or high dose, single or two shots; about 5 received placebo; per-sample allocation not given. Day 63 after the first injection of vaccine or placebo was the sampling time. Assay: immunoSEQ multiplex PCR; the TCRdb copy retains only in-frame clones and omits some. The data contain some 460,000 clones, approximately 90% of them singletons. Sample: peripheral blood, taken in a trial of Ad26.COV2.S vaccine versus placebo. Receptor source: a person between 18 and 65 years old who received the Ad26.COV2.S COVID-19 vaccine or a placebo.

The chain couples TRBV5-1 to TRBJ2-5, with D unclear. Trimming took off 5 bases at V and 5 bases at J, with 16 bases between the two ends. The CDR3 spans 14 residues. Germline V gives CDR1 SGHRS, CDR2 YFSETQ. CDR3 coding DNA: TGCGCCAGCAGTCTTGGACGACCAAGGGAGACCCAGTACTTC. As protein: CASSLGRPRETQYF.

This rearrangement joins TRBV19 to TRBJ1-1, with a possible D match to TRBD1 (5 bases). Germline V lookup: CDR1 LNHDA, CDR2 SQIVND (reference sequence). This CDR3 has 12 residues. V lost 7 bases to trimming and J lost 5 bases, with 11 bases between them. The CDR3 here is CASTDWGTEAFF. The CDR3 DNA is TGTGCCAGTACCGATTGGGGGACTGAAGCTTTCTTT.

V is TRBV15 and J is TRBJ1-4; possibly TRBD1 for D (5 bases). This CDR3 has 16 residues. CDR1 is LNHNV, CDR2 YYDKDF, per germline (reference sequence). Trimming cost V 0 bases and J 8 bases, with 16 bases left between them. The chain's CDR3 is CATSRDPGSGKEKLFF. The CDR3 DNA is TGTGCCACCAGCAGAGATCCAGGGTCCGGGAAAGAAAAACTGTTTTTT. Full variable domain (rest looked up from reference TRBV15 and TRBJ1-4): DAMVIQNPRYQVTQFGKPVTLSCSQTLNHNVMYWYQQKSSQAPKLLFHYYDKDFNNEADTPDNFQSRRPNTSFCFLDIRSPGLGDTAMYLCATSRDPGSGKEKLFFGSGTQLSVL.

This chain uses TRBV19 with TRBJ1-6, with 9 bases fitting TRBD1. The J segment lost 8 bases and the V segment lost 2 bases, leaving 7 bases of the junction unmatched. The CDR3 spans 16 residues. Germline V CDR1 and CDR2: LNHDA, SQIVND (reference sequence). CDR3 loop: CASSIPGQGHDSPLHF. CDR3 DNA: TGTGCCAGTAGTATACCGGGACAGGGACATGATTCACCCCTCCACTTT.

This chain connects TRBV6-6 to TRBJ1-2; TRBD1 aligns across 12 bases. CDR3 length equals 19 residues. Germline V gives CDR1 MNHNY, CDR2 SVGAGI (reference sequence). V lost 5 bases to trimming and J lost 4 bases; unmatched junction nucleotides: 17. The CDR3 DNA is TGTGCCAGCAGTCGCTCCGCCGGGACAGGGGGCGTCTTAAGCTATGGCTACACCTTC. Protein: CASSRSAGTGGVLSYGYTF.

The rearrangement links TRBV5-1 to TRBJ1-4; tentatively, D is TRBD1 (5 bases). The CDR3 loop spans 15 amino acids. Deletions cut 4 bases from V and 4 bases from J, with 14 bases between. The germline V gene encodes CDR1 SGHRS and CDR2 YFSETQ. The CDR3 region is CASSPSGTGNEKLFF. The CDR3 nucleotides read TGCGCCAGCAGCCCATCCGGGACGGGTAATGAAAAACTGTTTTTT.

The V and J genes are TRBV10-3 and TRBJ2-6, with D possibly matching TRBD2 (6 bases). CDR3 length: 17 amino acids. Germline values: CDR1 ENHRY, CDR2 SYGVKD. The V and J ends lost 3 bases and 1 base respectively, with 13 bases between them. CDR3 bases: TGTGCCATCAGTGATGTCGGGAGACCTTCTGGGGCCAACGTCCTGACTTTC. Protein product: CAISDVGRPSGANVLTF.

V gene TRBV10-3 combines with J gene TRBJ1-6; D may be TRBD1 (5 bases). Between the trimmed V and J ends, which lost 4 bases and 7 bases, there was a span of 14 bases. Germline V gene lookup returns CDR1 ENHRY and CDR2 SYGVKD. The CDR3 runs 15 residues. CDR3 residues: CAISANSGDNSPLHF. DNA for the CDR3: TGTGCCATCAGTGCGAACTCTGGGGACAATTCACCCCTCCACTTT.

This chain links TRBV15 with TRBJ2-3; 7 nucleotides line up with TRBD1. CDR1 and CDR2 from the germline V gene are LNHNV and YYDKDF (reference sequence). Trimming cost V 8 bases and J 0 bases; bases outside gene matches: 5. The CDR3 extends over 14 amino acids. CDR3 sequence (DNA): TGTGCCACCGATTCGGACAGGAGCACAGATACGCAGTATTTT. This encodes CATDSDRSTDTQYF.

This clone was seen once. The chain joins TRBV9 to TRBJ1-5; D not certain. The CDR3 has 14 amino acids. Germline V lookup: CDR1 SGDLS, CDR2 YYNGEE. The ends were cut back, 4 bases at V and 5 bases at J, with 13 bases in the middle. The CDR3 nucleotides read TGTGCCAGCAGCCCCTGGCTAGAAGATCAGCCCCAGCATTTT. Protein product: CASSPWLEDQPQHF.

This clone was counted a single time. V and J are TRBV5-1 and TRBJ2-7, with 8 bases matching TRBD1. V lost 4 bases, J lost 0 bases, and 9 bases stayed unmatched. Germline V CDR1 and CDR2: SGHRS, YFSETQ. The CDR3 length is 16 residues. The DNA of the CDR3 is TGCGCCAGCAGCCCGAACAGGGGGAGGACCTCCTACGAGCAGTACTTC. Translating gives CASSPNRGRTSYEQYF.

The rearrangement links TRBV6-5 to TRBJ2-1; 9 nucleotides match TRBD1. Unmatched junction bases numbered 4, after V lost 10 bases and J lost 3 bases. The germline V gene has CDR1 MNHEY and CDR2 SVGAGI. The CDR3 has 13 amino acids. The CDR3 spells CANRQGVYNEQFF. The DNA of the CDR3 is TGTGCCAACAGACAGGGGGTCTACAATGAGCAGTTCTTC.

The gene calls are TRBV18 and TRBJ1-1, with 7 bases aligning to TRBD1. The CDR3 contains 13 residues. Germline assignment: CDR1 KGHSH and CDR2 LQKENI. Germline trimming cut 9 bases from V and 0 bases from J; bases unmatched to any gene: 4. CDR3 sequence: CASKQGLNTEAFF. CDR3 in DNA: TGTGCCAGTAAACAGGGGCTGAACACTGAAGCTTTCTTT. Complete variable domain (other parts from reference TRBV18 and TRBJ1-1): NAGVMQNPRHLVRRRGQEARLRCSPMKGHSHVYWYRQLPEEGLKFMVYLQKENIIDESGMPKERFSAEFPKEGPSILRIQQVVRGDSAAYFCASKQGLNTEAFFGQGTRLTVV.

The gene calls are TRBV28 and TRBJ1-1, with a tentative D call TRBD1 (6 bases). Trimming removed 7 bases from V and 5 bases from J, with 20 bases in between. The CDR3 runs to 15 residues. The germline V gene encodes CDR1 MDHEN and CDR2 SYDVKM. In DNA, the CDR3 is TGTGCCAGCACCCCCGGGAGCACAGGGAGTACTGAAGCTTTCTTT. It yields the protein CASTPGSTGSTEAFF.

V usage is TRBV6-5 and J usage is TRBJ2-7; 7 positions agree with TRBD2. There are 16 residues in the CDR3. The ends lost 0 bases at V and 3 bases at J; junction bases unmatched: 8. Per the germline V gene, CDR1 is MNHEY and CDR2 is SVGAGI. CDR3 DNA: TGTGCCAGCAGTTACTCTATGGCGGGGGTAGGCTACGAGCAGTACTTC. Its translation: CASSYSMAGVGYEQYF.

The CDR3 sequence is CASSVGVSRDYEQYF. CDR3 sequence (DNA): TGTGCCAGCAGCGTAGGAGTTAGCAGAGACTACGAGCAGTACTTC. The genes are TRBV9 and TRBJ2-7; D gene uncertain. This CDR3 region has 15 residues. V lost 0 bases, J lost 3 bases, and 13 bases lay in between. Germline lookup yields CDR1 SGDLS and CDR2 YYNGEE.

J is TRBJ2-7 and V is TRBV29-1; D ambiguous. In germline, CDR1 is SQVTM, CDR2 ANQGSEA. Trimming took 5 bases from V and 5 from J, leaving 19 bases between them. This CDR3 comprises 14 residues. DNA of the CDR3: TGCAGCGTTCTTAACCCGGGCTATAGCCACGAGCAGTACTTC. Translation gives CSVLNPGYSHEQYF.

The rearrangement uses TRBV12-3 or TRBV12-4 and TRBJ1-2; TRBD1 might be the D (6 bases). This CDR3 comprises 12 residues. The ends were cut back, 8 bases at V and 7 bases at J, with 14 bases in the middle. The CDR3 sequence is CASSRGALGYTF. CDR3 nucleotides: TGTGCCAGCTCCCGGGGGGCGCTTGGCTACACCTTC.

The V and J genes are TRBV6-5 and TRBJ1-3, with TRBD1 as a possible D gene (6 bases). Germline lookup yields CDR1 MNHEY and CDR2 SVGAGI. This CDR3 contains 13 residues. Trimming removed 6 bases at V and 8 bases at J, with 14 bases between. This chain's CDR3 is CASSPTGIDTIYF. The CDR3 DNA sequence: TGTGCCAGCAGCCCCACAGGGATAGACACCATATATTTT.

CDR3 sequence (DNA): TGTGCCAGCAACAAGGAGGGACTAGAGGGATACGAGCAGTACTTC. Encoded protein: CASNKEGLEGYEQYF. The chain couples TRBV9 to TRBJ2-7; 8 nucleotides align to TRBD2. After removal of 6 bases from V and 4 bases from J, the junction contained 12 bases not matched to a gene. The CDR3 has 15 residues. From germline, CDR1 is SGDLS and CDR2 YYNGEE.

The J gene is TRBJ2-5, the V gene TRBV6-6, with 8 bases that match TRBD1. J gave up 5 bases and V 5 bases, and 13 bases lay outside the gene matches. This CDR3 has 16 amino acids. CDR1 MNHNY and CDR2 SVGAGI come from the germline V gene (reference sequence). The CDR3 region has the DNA TGTGCCAGCAGTCGAGCGGACAGGGCAGGAGTGGAGACCCAGTACTTC. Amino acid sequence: CASSRADRAGVETQYF.

The CDR3 DNA follows: TGTGCCAGCAGGGTCAGGACAGGGGGCAATCAGCCCCAGCATTTT. Translated: CASRVRTGGNQPQHF. The chain links TRBV5-8 to TRBJ1-5, with 9 bases fitting TRBD1. V shed 5 bases and J 2 bases; nucleotides not matched to a gene: 5. The CDR3 spans 15 residues. Per germline, CDR1 SGHTS and CDR2 YDEGEE.